One sample yielded the 20 T cell receptor beta chains listed below, sequenced in a study of cytomegalovirus exposure and HLA in healthy donors. Amplification used 60 Vbeta primers and 13 Jbeta primers. Sequencing was performed with immunoSEQ multiplex PCR; in TCRdb, only in-frame clones are kept and a portion is missing. This sample has about 76,000 clones; approximately 81% occur once, and the top ten carry about 8.2%. What was sequenced was PBMCs. These receptors originate from a woman in her forties in good health and CMV-seropositive.

This clone occurred a few times. The chain recombines TRBV5-6 with TRBJ2-5; D is perhaps TRBD1 (6 bases). Looked up from germline, CDR1 is SGHDT and CDR2 is YYEEEE. The CDR3 is 14 residues long. V shed 2 bases and J shed 5 bases, with 13 bases lying between them. In nucleotides, the CDR3 is TGTGCCAGCAGCTTCGCAGGGGTAGACGAGACCCAGTACTTC. This codes for CASSFAGVDETQYF.

V gene TRBV18 combines with J gene TRBJ2-3, with TRBD1 matching 8 bases. V lost 6 bases, J lost 1 base, and 6 bases stayed unmatched. The CDR3 covers 15 residues. Germline V gene sequence: CDR1 KGHSH, CDR2 LQKENI. CDR3: CASSGGQVRTDTQYF. Here the CDR3 DNA reads TGTGCCAGCTCGGGGGGACAGGTCCGCACAGATACGCAGTATTTT.

This clone has a handful of counts. This chain uses TRBV5-1 with TRBJ1-6, with TRBD1 as a possible D gene (6 bases). This CDR3 contains 15 residues. Trimming took off 6 bases at V and 10 bases at J, with 20 bases between the two ends. Germline-derived CDR1 and CDR2 are SGHRS and YFSETQ. The CDR3 bases are TGCGCCAGCACCATGGGGGCCAGGGACGGGTCACCCCTCCACTTT. The encoded protein is CASTMGARDGSPLHF.

The chain recombines TRBV11-2 with TRBJ1-3; 9 nucleotides align to TRBD1. V lost 4 bases and J lost 4; bases outside the gene matches: 5. The germline CDR1 and CDR2 sequences are SGHAT and FQNNGV. The length of the CDR3 is 15 residues. The chain's CDR3 is CASSYRGPKGNTIYF. The CDR3, as DNA: TGTGCCAGCAGCTACAGGGGGCCTAAAGGAAACACCATATATTTT.

The chain has TRBV6-1 and TRBJ1-3; tentative D call: TRBD1 (6 bases). The V end was cut by 5 bases, the J end by 4 bases, with 15 bases between. Germline lookup yields CDR1 MNHNS and CDR2 SASEGT. This CDR3 contains 15 residues. Here the CDR3 DNA reads TGTGCCAGCAGTATCTTGGGGGCTCAGGGAAACACCATATATTTT. It specifies CASSILGAQGNTIYF.

This sequence joins TRBV6-1 and TRBJ2-1, with TRBD1 as a possible D gene (7 bases). The CDR3 is made up of 14 amino acids. The germline gives CDR1 MNHNS, CDR2 SASEGT. Trimming took off 3 bases at V and 7 bases at J, with 13 bases between the two ends. The CDR3 bases are TGTGCCAGCAGTGACAGGGGGAGGTTGAATGAGCAGTTCTTC. Protein sequence: CASSDRGRLNEQFF.

CDR3 bases: TGTGCCAGTAGTATCAGGGGGTACCAAGAGACCCAGTACTTC. Encoded protein: CASSIRGYQETQYF. The chain has TRBV19 and TRBJ2-5, with TRBD1 matching over 7 bases. Losses at the gene ends were 3 bases for V and 0 bases for J; bases not matched to a gene: 1. This CDR3 has 14 amino acids. CDR1 and CDR2 (germline): LNHDA, SQIVND (reference sequence).

The chain links TRBV6-5 to TRBJ1-2; TRBD1 matches at 11 bases. The length of the CDR3 is 15 residues. Germline V CDR1 and CDR2: MNHEY, SVGAGI. The V gene end was trimmed by 5 bases and the J gene end by 4 bases; junction bases not matched to a gene: 6. CDR3 amino acids: CASSVGTGGSYGYTF. CDR3 DNA: TGTGCCAGCAGTGTTGGGACAGGGGGAAGCTATGGCTACACCTTC.

The gene calls are TRBV7-8 and TRBJ1-1; maybe TRBD1 (5 bases). Trimming removed 1 base from V and 4 bases from J, with 7 bases in between. CDR3 length: 13 amino acids. In germline, CDR1 is SGHVS, CDR2 FQNEAQ. This CDR3 is CASSLVQGTEAFF. Written as DNA, the CDR3 is TGTGCCAGCAGCTTAGTCCAGGGCACTGAAGCTTTCTTT.

The genes are TRBV4-2 and TRBJ2-2, with 9 bases that match TRBD2. Germline V lookup: CDR1 LGHNA, CDR2 YNFKEQ. With 2 bases clipped from V and 0 bases from J, the junction kept 4 bases outside the gene matches. CDR3 length equals 17 residues. The CDR3 loop is CASSQPSGDANTGELFF. CDR3 bases: TGTGCCAGCAGCCAACCTAGCGGGGACGCGAACACCGGGGAGCTGTTTTTT.

The chain combines TRBV11-2 with TRBJ2-1; 10 bases are a match to TRBD2. The germline V gene encodes CDR1 SGHAT and CDR2 FQNNGV. The CDR3 spans 15 residues. V shed 8 bases, J shed 5 bases, and the junction held 9 bases outside the gene matches. The CDR3 nucleotides are TGTGCCAGCGGGATAGCGGGGGGCCCGCACAATGAGCAGTTCTTC. Translated, it gives CASGIAGGPHNEQFF.

The V call is TRBV18, the J call TRBJ1-2; no reliable D call. Germline V gene sequence: CDR1 KGHSH, CDR2 LQKENI. The CDR3 sequence is 14 residues long. The germline V and J ends were trimmed by 2 bases and 0 bases, with 7 bases remaining between them. The CDR3 coding sequence is TGTGCCAGCTCACCAACAGCAGCTAACTATGGCTACACCTTC. Its translation is CASSPTAANYGYTF. The entire variable domain, with the rest obtained from reference TRBV18 and TRBJ1-2, is as follows: NAGVMQNPRHLVRRRGQEARLRCSPMKGHSHVYWYRQLPEEGLKFMVYLQKENIIDESGMPKERFSAEFPKEGPSILRIQQVVRGDSAAYFCASSPTAANYGYTFGSGTRLTVV.

This rearrangement joins TRBV7-2 to TRBJ2-5; tentative D call: TRBD1 (6 bases). There are 16 residues in the CDR3. Per the germline V gene, CDR1 is SGHTA and CDR2 is FQGNSA. V was cut by 7 bases and J by 2 bases, with 20 bases left in between. The CDR3 DNA reads TGTGCCAGCACCGTAGCCGGCAGGGGTGGGCAAGAGACCCAGTACTTC. Its translation is CASTVAGRGGQETQYF.

This chain uses TRBV30 with TRBJ2-5, with 12 bases identical to TRBD2. The length of the CDR3 is 15 residues. Trimming removed 4 bases from V and 3 bases from J; junction bases left unmatched: 6. Germline CDR1 is GTSNPN and CDR2 is SVGIG (reference sequence). This CDR3 reads CAWNGPSGGEETQYF. In DNA form, the CDR3 reads TGTGCCTGGAATGGGCCTAGCGGGGGGGAAGAGACCCAGTACTTC.

This clone appeared a few times. The V gene is TRBV10-3, the J gene TRBJ1-1; D is unclear. V shed 10 bases and J shed 4 bases, with 13 bases lying between them. CDR1 ENHRY and CDR2 SYGVKD come from the germline V gene. This CDR3 has 12 amino acids. CDR3 bases: TGTGCCAGCAGCCGGGAGAGCACTGAAGCTTTCTTT. Protein sequence: CASSRESTEAFF.

This chain links TRBV5-6 with TRBJ2-1; the match to TRBD1 covers 10 bases. The CDR3 extends over 16 amino acids. The ends lost 2 bases at V and 2 bases at J; junction bases unmatched: 4. Looked up from germline, CDR1 is SGHDT and CDR2 is YYEEEE. CDR3 sequence reads: CASSFRTGGPYNEQFF. The CDR3 bases are TGTGCCAGCAGCTTCCGGACAGGGGGGCCCTACAATGAGCAGTTCTTC.

The rearrangement links TRBV5-1 to TRBJ2-7, with 9 nucleotides matching TRBD2. Trimming at V came to 7 bases and at J to 2 bases, leaving 10 bases not matched to a gene. CDR1 is SGHRS, CDR2 YFSETQ, per germline. The CDR3 sequence is 15 residues long. CDR3: CASRTVAGETYEQYF. CDR3 sequence (DNA): TGCGCCAGCCGTACCGTAGCGGGGGAGACCTACGAGCAGTACTTC.

V gene TRBV19 combines with J gene TRBJ2-7; the match to TRBD1 covers 12 bases. Germline trimming cut 1 base from V and 5 bases from J; bases unmatched to any gene: 3. CDR3 length: 15 residues. Germline CDR1 reads LNHDA; CDR2 reads SQIVND (reference sequence). CDR3 in DNA: TGTGCCAGTAGTATAGTTGGGACAGGGGGCGACGAGCAGTACTTC. Translated: CASSIVGTGGDEQYF.

The V gene is TRBV14, the J gene TRBJ2-3; perhaps TRBD2 as D (6 bases). V was clipped by 2 bases and J by 1 base, with 13 bases between them. This CDR3 comprises 16 residues. CDR1 is SGHDN, CDR2 FVKESK, per germline. The CDR3 is CASSQLGGPGTDTQYF. The CDR3 DNA reads TGTGCCAGCAGCCAACTCGGGGGACCTGGCACAGATACGCAGTATTTT.

The J gene is TRBJ2-7, the V gene TRBV9, with 9 bases aligning to TRBD1. The CDR3 totals 15 residues. CDR1 and CDR2 from the germline V gene are SGDLS and YYNGEE. J lost 2 bases, V lost 0 bases, and 3 bases had no gene match. CDR3 sequence: CASSVAGQGPYEQYF. Written as DNA, the CDR3 is TGTGCCAGCAGCGTAGCAGGACAGGGGCCCTACGAGCAGTACTTC.